This TCR beta chain emerged from a study of identical twins. In TCRdb, the 5' RACE reads were re-called with MiXCR into one record per CDR3 protein. The sample holds hundreds of thousands of distinct CDR3 sequences, 12% seen once. General study findings and limits: Invariant T cells like MAIT and iNKT could partly confound the zero-insertion analyses.

This clonotype has more than one count but fewer than ten. Its antigen remains unidentified. Trimming left V 8 bases short and J 0 bases short, with 14 bases between. This CDR3 has 15 residues. This same sample was also taken into another study, of yellow fever vaccine responses in identical twins.

The rearrangement links TRBV12-3 or TRBV12-4 to TRBJ1-3; D is ambiguous. This clonotype was obtained from a woman aged 18-30 years in good health. Sequencing was performed on PBMCs. CDR3 DNA: TGTGCCAGCCGGGTGGGGTCCTTCTCTGGAAACACCATATATTTT. Amino acid sequence: CASRVGSFSGNTIYF.